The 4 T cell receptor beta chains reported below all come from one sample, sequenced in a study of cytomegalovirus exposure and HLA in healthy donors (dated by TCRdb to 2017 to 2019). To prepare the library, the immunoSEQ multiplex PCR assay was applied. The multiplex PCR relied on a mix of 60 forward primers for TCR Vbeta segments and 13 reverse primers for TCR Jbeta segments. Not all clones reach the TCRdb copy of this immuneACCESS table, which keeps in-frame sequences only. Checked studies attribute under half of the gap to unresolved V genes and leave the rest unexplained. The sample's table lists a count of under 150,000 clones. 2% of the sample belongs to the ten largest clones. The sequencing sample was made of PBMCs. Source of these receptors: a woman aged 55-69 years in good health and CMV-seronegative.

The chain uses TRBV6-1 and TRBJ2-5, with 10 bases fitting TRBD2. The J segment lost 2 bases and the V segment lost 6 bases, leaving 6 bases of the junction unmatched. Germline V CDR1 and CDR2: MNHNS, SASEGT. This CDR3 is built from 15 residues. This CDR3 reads CASRRGLARQETQYF. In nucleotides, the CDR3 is TGTGCCAGCAGGCGGGGACTAGCGAGACAAGAGACCCAGTACTTC.

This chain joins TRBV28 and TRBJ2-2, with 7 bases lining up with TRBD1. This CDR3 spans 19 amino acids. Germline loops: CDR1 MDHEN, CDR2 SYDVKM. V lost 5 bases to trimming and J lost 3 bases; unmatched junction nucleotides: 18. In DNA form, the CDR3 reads TGTGCCAGCAGTGTAAGGGGGCTTAAGAGAGGTGGGCACACCGGGGAGCTGTTTTTT. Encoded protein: CASSVRGLKRGGHTGELFF.

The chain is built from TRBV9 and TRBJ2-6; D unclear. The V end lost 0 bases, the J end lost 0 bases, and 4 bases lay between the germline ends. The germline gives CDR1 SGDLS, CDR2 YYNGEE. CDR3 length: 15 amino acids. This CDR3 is CASSVEHSGANVLTF. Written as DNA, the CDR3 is TGTGCCAGCAGCGTAGAGCACTCTGGGGCCAACGTCCTGACTTTC. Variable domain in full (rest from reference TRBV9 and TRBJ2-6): DSGVTQTPKHLITATGQRVTLRCSPRSGDLSVYWYQQSLDQGLQFLIQYYNGEERAKGNILERFSAQQFPDLHSELNLSSLELGDSALYFCASSVEHSGANVLTFGAGSRLTVL.

The CDR3 loop is CASSTDNEQFF. CDR3 DNA: TGCGCCAGCAGCACTGACAATGAGCAGTTCTTC. This chain joins TRBV5-1 and TRBJ2-1, with no clear D. V lost 4 bases and J lost 5, with 4 bases in between. Germline V gives CDR1 SGHRS, CDR2 YFSETQ. The CDR3 extends over 11 amino acids.